This T cell receptor (beta chain) is drawn from a study of Graves' ophthalmopathy and Graves' hyperthyroidism. Points from the study as a whole: The model flagged ophthalmopathy progression at 65% to 71% sensitivity and around 77% specificity.

On this clonotype: Antigen: not known. Because it lacks the conserved phenylalanine or tryptophan at the end, this CDR3 is likely a read error. The DNA is left out, because the CDR3 cannot be placed on it with certainty; the CDR3 is given as TCRdb lists it.

The sequenced template was RNA, covering the TCR beta CDR3 region. Second-round multiplex PCR came after a first-round RT-PCR that employed HTBI primers. TCRdb used MiXCR to reprocess the multiplex PCR reads, holding one entry per CDR3 protein. The repertoire holds 600,000 to 950,000 distinct CDR3 sequences, with roughly 40% as singletons. CDR1 ENHRY and CDR2 SYGVKD come from the germline V gene. Both ends counted, the CDR3 spans 8 residues. Sample: peripheral blood. This chain uses TRBV10-3 with TRBJ2-7. This receptor was obtained from an adult man with Graves' ophthalmopathy. The CDR3 sequence is CAISESGS.